This T cell receptor beta chain was recovered during a study of blood T cell repertoires in COVID-19. In the study overall: Sources were T cells, B-cell-depleted T cells, or PBMCs; the material itself was cDNA or gDNA.

Sequenced by immunoSEQ multiplex PCR; TCRdb stores in-frame clones only, minus some. The sample yields about 250,000 clones, 80% to 85% seen once. The CDR3 length is 12 residues. Germline lookup yields CDR1 LNHDA and CDR2 SQIVND (reference sequence). V shed 5 bases and J shed 3 bases, with 8 bases lying between them. Study members were between roughly 18 and 89 years old and lived in approximately 25 US regions. Participants had their cohort set by participant-reported clinical history. The TCR sequence derives from a man aged 50 or older who had recovered from COVID-19. The material sequenced was PBMCs or T cells enriched from blood (not recorded which). The J gene is TRBJ2-7, the V gene TRBV19; maybe TRBD2 (6 bases). CDR3 sequence (DNA): TGTGCCAGTAGTCGAGCGGGCTACGAGCAGTACTTC. This translates into CASSRAGYEQYF.